This T cell receptor (beta chain) came from a study of blood T cell repertoires in COVID-19. V gave up 5 bases and J gave up 2 bases; unmatched junction bases: 11. The CDR3 is made up of 17 amino acids. From germline, CDR1 is SGHTA and CDR2 FQGNSA. In the original workflow: Nucleated cell number was recorded as an estimate derived from reference gene primer amplification. Some clones are missing from TCRdb's copy, which holds only in-frame ones; the method was immunoSEQ multiplex PCR. V and J calls and clone size are copied from that table; D and trimming were computed from the DNA. The sample yields approximately 130,000 clones, approximately 80% seen once.

The V gene is TRBV7-2, the J gene TRBJ2-1; 8 nucleotides match TRBD1. The TCR was taken from a woman aged 60 to 75 with active or convalescent COVID-19. Material: peripheral blood. This chain's CDR3 is CASSPGQGGSTYNEQFF. The CDR3 DNA follows: TGTGCCAGCAGCCCCGGACAGGGAGGTTCGACCTACAATGAGCAGTTCTTC.